Below, one T cell receptor beta chain is given with its context. The data are from a study of control samples from healthy donors and cancer patients. Measured with immunoSEQ multiplex PCR; TCRdb has only the in-frame clones, and not every one. Altogether 150,000 or so clones are present, around 90% being singletons, with the ten largest covering more than 1.5%. Germline V gene data show CDR1 as LNHDA and CDR2 as SQIVND (reference sequence). The CDR3 has 15 amino acids. Trimming stripped 3 bases from V and 7 bases from J, with 18 bases between. This receptor was taken from a man between 18 and 35 years old in good health. The sequencing input was blood. The chain couples TRBV19 to TRBJ1-2, with a possible D match to TRBD1 (5 bases). The CDR3 nucleotides are TGTGCCAGTAGTATCCGAGGAGGGGCGGTCGGTGGCTACACCTTC. As protein: CASSIRGGAVGGYTF.